One sample yielded the 23 T cell receptor beta chains listed below, sequenced in a study of T cells after yellow fever vaccination. TCRdb re-called the 5' RACE reads through MiXCR, storing one row per CDR3 protein. The repertoire has some 220,000 distinct CDR3 sequences, about 3% of them found once; the top ten carry roughly 3.2%. The material sequenced was CD4+ T cells sorted from PBMCs, taken 10 days after the yellow fever booster vaccination. The receptors derive from a man aged 18 to 35 who received the YFV17D yellow fever vaccine.

Many counts were recorded for this clonotype. The rearrangement links TRBV5-1 to TRBJ2-2; no reliable D call. The V end lost 1 base, the J end lost 0 bases, and 7 bases lay between the germline ends. Per the germline V gene, CDR1 is SGHRS and CDR2 is YFSETQ. The CDR3 runs to 15 residues. The CDR3 region is CASSLQEPNTGELFF. Here the CDR3 DNA reads TGCGCCAGCAGCTTGCAGGAGCCGAACACCGGGGAGCTGTTTTTT.

The chain carries TRBV20-1 and TRBJ1-1; D may be TRBD1 (5 bases). V was shortened by 4 bases and J by 0 bases, with 9 bases between the two germline ends. The CDR3 runs 13 residues. Germline CDR1 DFQATT, CDR2 SNEGSKA (reference sequence). The CDR3 coding sequence is TGCAGTGCTAAGGACATCTTGAACACTGAAGCTTTCTTT. Its translation is CSAKDILNTEAFF.

This clonotype was counted many times. The rearrangement links TRBV11-2 to TRBJ2-7, with TRBD1 matching 9 bases. V trimming: 5 bases; J trimming: 1 base; junction bases outside the gene matches: 15. Germline V gene data show CDR1 as SGHAT and CDR2 as FQNNGV. CDR3 length: 18 amino acids. The CDR3 coding sequence is TGTGCCAGCAGCCTAACCCCGGGGGACAGGGTGCGGTCCTACGAGCAGTACTTC. It is translated as CASSLTPGDRVRSYEQYF.

This clonotype has a count of ten or more. The genes are TRBV12-3 or TRBV12-4 and TRBJ1-2; the match to TRBD1 covers 9 bases. This CDR3 comprises 14 residues. V shed 6 bases and J 7 bases; nucleotides not matched to a gene: 9. The CDR3: CASSIRNRGPGYTF. The CDR3 DNA sequence: TGTGCCAGCAGCATTCGAAACAGGGGGCCTGGCTACACCTTC.

This clonotype was seen at least ten times. This chain links TRBV29-1 with TRBJ2-1; possible D gene TRBD2, 7 bases. Per germline, CDR1 SQVTM and CDR2 ANQGSEA. The V end lost 7 bases, the J end lost 7 bases, and 26 bases lay between the germline ends. There are 16 residues in the CDR3. The chain's CDR3 is CSAGGGGPPSGNEQFF. In DNA form, the CDR3 reads TGCAGCGCCGGGGGAGGGGGACCCCCGTCGGGAAATGAGCAGTTCTTC.

This clonotype was seen at least ten times. The J gene is TRBJ2-2, the V gene TRBV7-9; D unresolved. This CDR3 has 13 residues. The V gene's germline CDR1 is SEHNR and CDR2 FQNEAQ (reference sequence). The germline V and J ends were trimmed by 6 bases and 7 bases, with 12 bases remaining between them. The CDR3 sequence: CASSMTTIGELFF. CDR3 nucleotides: TGTGCCAGCAGTATGACAACGATCGGGGAGCTGTTTTTT.

This clonotype came up many times. This chain connects TRBV5-1 to TRBJ1-2, with a weak D call TRBD1 (6 bases). V gave up 6 bases and J gave up 8 bases, with 17 bases separating them. Germline V gene lookup returns CDR1 SGHRS and CDR2 YFSETQ. CDR3 length: 13 residues. The CDR3, as DNA: TGCGCCAGCACTCCGGGACAATTATGGGGCTACACCTTC. It translates to CASTPGQLWGYTF.

This clonotype occurred many times. The chain couples TRBV7-2 to TRBJ2-3, with D unclear. The CDR3 totals 11 residues. Germline lookup yields CDR1 SGHTA and CDR2 FQGNSA. Trimming left V 5 bases short and J 4 bases short, with 4 bases between. CDR3 DNA: TGTGCCAGCAGCCCGGCAGATACGCAGTATTTT. This translates into CASSPADTQYF.

This clonotype has only a few counts. The chain joins TRBV12-3 or TRBV12-4 to TRBJ1-5; no definite D call. CDR3 length: 14 residues. Trimming took 1 base from V and 3 from J, leaving 7 bases between them. The CDR3 region is CASSLDRINQPQHF. For the CDR3, the DNA is TGTGCCAGCAGTTTAGACCGGATCAATCAGCCCCAGCATTTT.

This clonotype has more than one count but fewer than ten. This chain joins TRBV27 and TRBJ2-1; D is unresolved. CDR1 is MNHEY, CDR2 SMNVEV, per germline (reference sequence). This CDR3 has 14 residues. V was pared by 6 bases and J by 3 bases, with 12 bases between. CDR3 in amino acids: CASSPWQDYNEQFF. The DNA for the CDR3 is TGTGCCAGCAGCCCCTGGCAAGACTACAATGAGCAGTTCTTC.

This clonotype was observed a few times. The CDR3 is CASSSLAVQYF. CDR3 sequence (DNA): TGTGCCAGCAGCTCGCTAGCGGTACAGTACTTC. V and J are TRBV7-2 and TRBJ2-5, with 7 bases fitting TRBD2. This CDR3 spans 11 amino acids. The V gene's germline CDR1 is SGHTA and CDR2 FQGNSA. Losses at the gene ends were 4 bases for V and 11 bases for J; bases not matched to a gene: 4.

This clonotype appeared many times. V and J are TRBV20-1 and TRBJ2-7; perhaps TRBD1 as D (5 bases). The V end lost 3 bases, the J end lost 4 bases, and 16 bases lay between the germline ends. The CDR3 has 14 amino acids. Germline V CDR1 and CDR2: DFQATT, SNEGSKA (reference sequence). CDR3 in DNA: TGCAGTGCTAGTAAGGGGCTAGACATATACGAGCAGTACTTC. This codes for CSASKGLDIYEQYF.

The chain joins TRBV2 to TRBJ1-1; D may be TRBD1 (5 bases). Germline CDR1 reads SNHLY; CDR2 reads FYNNEI. This CDR3 comprises 16 residues. V lost 3 bases, J lost 1 base, and 15 bases lay in between. CDR3 bases: TGTGCCAGCAGTGACAACAGGCCCCCTTCGAACACTGAAGCTTTCTTT. Its protein product is CASSDNRPPSNTEAFF.

The chain links TRBV6-5 to TRBJ1-4; D is undetermined. V was cut by 6 bases and J by 7 bases, with 12 bases left in between. CDR1 and CDR2 (germline): MNHEY, SVGAGI. This CDR3 spans 13 amino acids. For the CDR3, the DNA is TGTGCCAGCAGAACAAGGTCCCTTGAAAAACTGTTTTTT. Amino acid sequence: CASRTRSLEKLFF.

The genes are TRBV29-1 and TRBJ2-5, with 13 positions matching TRBD2. The germline V gene encodes CDR1 SQVTM and CDR2 ANQGSEA. J was trimmed by 5 bases and V by 6 bases; bases with no gene match: 3. This CDR3 region has 13 residues. CDR3 sequence (DNA): TGCAGCGTAGGGACTAGCGGGGCGGAGACCCAGTACTTC. Residues: CSVGTSGAETQYF.

This clonotype was recorded many times. The chain combines TRBV7-2 with TRBJ2-3, with a possible D match to TRBD1 (5 bases). Trimming took 4 bases from V and 5 from J, leaving 7 bases between them. CDR1 and CDR2 from the germline V gene are SGHTA and FQGNSA. The CDR3 has 12 residues. CDR3 protein: CASSWGRDTQYF. CDR3 DNA: TGTGCCAGCAGCTGGGGCAGAGATACGCAGTATTTT.

The table lists this clonotype with many counts. The chain is built from TRBV7-2 and TRBJ2-5; tentatively, D is TRBD1 or TRBD2 (5 bases each). CDR3 size: 15 residues. Between the trimmed V and J ends, which lost 6 bases and 0 bases, there was a span of 14 bases. Germline assignment: CDR1 SGHTA and CDR2 FQGNSA. The CDR3 sequence is CASSLGREYQETQYF. The CDR3 region has the DNA TGTGCCAGCAGTCTGGGCAGGGAGTACCAAGAGACCCAGTACTTC.

The sample holds many counts of this clonotype. This sequence joins TRBV28 and TRBJ2-3; 13 nucleotides agree with TRBD2. Germline CDR1 is MDHEN and CDR2 is SYDVKM. The CDR3 is 17 residues long. V lost 3 bases and J lost 0; bases outside the gene matches: 3. CDR3 bases: TGTGCCAGCAGTTTCTGGACTAGCGGGGGTAGCACAGATACGCAGTATTTT. Its protein is CASSFWTSGGSTDTQYF.

Of note for this clonotype: At one of its ends the junction is not consistent with the germline gene, which may arise from a read error. V usage is TRBV5-1 and J usage is TRBJ1-2; D might be TRBD1 (6 bases). Germline CDR1 SGHRS, CDR2 YFSETQ. The CDR3 has 15 amino acids. This chain's CDR3 is CASSVQGDDNDGYTF. DNA of the CDR3: TGCGCCAGCAGTGTACAGGGTGATGATAACGATGGCTACACCTTC.

This clonotype was observed at least ten times. This chain joins TRBV6-5 and TRBJ2-7, with 7 nucleotides matching TRBD1. The CDR3 spans 15 residues. Losses at the gene ends were 2 bases for V and 3 bases for J; bases not matched to a gene: 7. From germline, CDR1 is MNHEY and CDR2 SVGAGI. In nucleotides, the CDR3 is TGTGCCAGCAGTTACCACAAGGGACAGAGCTACGAGCAGTACTTC. It yields the protein CASSYHKGQSYEQYF.

This chain joins TRBV15 and TRBJ2-1; TRBD2 agrees at 13 bases. V trimming: 4 bases; J trimming: 4 bases; junction bases outside the gene matches: 7. Germline-derived CDR1 and CDR2 are LNHNV and YYDKDF (reference sequence). The CDR3 has 17 amino acids. The CDR3 region is CATSKRTSGRGYNEQFF. CDR3 coding DNA: TGTGCCACCAGCAAAAGGACTAGCGGGAGAGGATACAATGAGCAGTTCTTC.

Ten or more counts support this clonotype. This rearrangement joins TRBV7-9 to TRBJ2-3; D possibly corresponds to TRBD2 (5 bases). This CDR3 is 14 amino acids long. V lost 6 bases and J 5 bases, leaving 15 bases between the germline ends. Germline CDR1 and CDR2: SEHNR and FQNEAQ (reference sequence). In DNA, the CDR3 is TGTGCCAGCAGTCATCCTCTCGGGGTAGATACGCAGTATTTT. It specifies CASSHPLGVDTQYF.

V and J are TRBV10-2 and TRBJ1-6; 8 nucleotides agree with TRBD1. The J segment lost 8 bases and the V segment lost 4 bases, leaving 7 bases of the junction unmatched. Germline V gene data show CDR1 as WSHSY and CDR2 as SAAADI. The CDR3 contains 15 residues. Here the CDR3 reads CASSVQGTGDSPLHF. The DNA of the CDR3 is TGCGCCAGCAGTGTTCAGGGGACAGGCGATTCACCCCTCCACTTT.